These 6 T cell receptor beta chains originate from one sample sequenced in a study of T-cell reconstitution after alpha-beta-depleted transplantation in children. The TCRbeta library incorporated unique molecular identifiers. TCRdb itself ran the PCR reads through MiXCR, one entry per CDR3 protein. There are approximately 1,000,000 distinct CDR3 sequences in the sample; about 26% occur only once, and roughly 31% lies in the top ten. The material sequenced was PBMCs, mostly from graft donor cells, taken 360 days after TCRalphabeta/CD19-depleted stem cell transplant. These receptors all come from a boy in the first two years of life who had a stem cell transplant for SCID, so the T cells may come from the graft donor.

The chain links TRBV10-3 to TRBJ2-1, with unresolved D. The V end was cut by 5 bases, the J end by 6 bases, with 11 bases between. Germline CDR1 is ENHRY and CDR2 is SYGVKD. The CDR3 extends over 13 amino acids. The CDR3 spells CAISSPPINEQFF. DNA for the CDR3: TGTGCCATCAGTAGTCCCCCTATCAATGAGCAGTTCTTC.

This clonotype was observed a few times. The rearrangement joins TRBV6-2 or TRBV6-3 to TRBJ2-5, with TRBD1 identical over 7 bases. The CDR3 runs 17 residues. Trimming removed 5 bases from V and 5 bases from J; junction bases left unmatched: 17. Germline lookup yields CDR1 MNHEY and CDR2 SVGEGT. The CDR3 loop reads CASSLRKGGKPLETQYF. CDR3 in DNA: TGTGCCAGCAGTCTACGGAAAGGGGGCAAACCCCTCGAGACCCAGTACTTC.

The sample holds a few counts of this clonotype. The DNA of the CDR3 is TGCGCCAGCAGCCGGACAGGGATTGGTCTCAATGAAAAACTGTTTTTT. Its translation: CASSRTGIGLNEKLFF. This chain uses TRBV5-1 with TRBJ1-4; 8 bases fit TRBD1. Germline CDR1 reads SGHRS; CDR2 reads YFSETQ. This CDR3 has 16 amino acids. With 4 bases clipped from V and 5 bases from J, the junction kept 10 bases outside the gene matches.

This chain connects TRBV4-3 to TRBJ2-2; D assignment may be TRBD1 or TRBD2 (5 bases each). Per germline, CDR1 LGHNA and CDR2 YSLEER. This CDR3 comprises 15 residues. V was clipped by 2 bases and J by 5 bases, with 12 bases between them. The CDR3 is CASSQYWDGTGELFF. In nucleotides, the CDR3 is TGCGCCAGCAGCCAATATTGGGACGGAACCGGGGAGCTGTTTTTT.

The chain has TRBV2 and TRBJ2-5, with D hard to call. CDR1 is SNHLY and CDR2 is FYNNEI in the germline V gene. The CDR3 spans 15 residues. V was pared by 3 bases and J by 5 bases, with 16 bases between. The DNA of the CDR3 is TGTGCCAGCAGTGACACGGCCTTATCCTACGAGACCCAGTACTTC. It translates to CASSDTALSYETQYF.

In nucleotides, the CDR3 is TGCAGCGTTGAGGGGACTAGCGGTACCAGCTCCTACAATGAGCAGTTCTTC. The encoded protein is CSVEGTSGTSSYNEQFF. V usage is TRBV29-1 and J usage is TRBJ2-1; 11 bases agree with TRBD2. V was clipped by 3 bases and J by 0 bases; unmatched bases: 7. Germline values: CDR1 SQVTM, CDR2 ANQGSEA. The CDR3 covers 17 residues.